This is a list of T cell receptor beta chains from one sample in a study of cytomegalovirus exposure and HLA in healthy donors. The table came from immunoSEQ multiplex PCR; TCRdb's copy has only in-frame clones and leaves some out. The sample has around 300,000 clones; around 87% are singletons. Material for sequencing was PBMCs. Source of these receptors: a woman aged 25 to 45 in good health and CMV-seropositive. CDR3s include the opening cysteine and the closing phenylalanine or tryptophan. The D gene is left open where the match is weak. Part of the rows lack a size; the others show once, few, many or a class for expanded clones.

v_call: TRBV28
d_call: NA
clone_size: NA
j_call: TRBJ2-1
cdr3_nt: TGTGCCAGCAGTTTCTACGGCGGCTCCTACAATGAGCAGTTCTTC
cdr3_aa: CASSFYGGSYNEQFF

v_call: TRBV4-3
d_call: NA
clone_size: NA
j_call: TRBJ2-7
cdr3_nt: TGCGCCAGCAGCCAAGGCCCGACAGACTCCTACGAGCAGTACTTC
cdr3_aa: CASSQGPTDSYEQYF

v_call: TRBV7-8
d_call: TRBD2
clone_size: NA
j_call: TRBJ2-7
cdr3_nt: TGTGCCAGCAGCCCCGGACTAGCGGGAGAGCAGTACTTC
cdr3_aa: CASSPGLAGEQYF

v_call: TRBV9
d_call: NA
clone_size: NA
j_call: TRBJ2-3
cdr3_nt: TGTGCCAGCAGCGTAGGGACTAACACAGATACGCAGTATTTT
cdr3_aa: CASSVGTNTDTQYF

v_call: TRBV11-2
d_call: TRBD2
clone_size: NA
j_call: TRBJ2-7
cdr3_nt: TGTGCCAGCAGCCCAGGGGGACTAGCGGGGGTATACTACGAGCAGTACTTC
cdr3_aa: CASSPGGLAGVYYEQYF

v_call: TRBV2
d_call: NA
clone_size: NA
j_call: TRBJ1-5
cdr3_nt: TGTGCCAGCACAAGAGTTAGAACAGGGAATCAGCCCCAGCATTTT
cdr3_aa: CASTRVRTGNQPQHF

v_call: TRBV19
d_call: TRBD1
clone_size: NA
j_call: TRBJ2-7
cdr3_nt: TGTGCCAGTACGCCTGGGACAGCGATTTCCTACGAGCAGTACTTC
cdr3_aa: CASTPGTAISYEQYF

v_call: TRBV7-2
d_call: NA
clone_size: NA
j_call: TRBJ2-1
cdr3_nt: TGTGCCAGCAGCTTAGCGGGACCGAGGTACGAGCAGTTCTTC
cdr3_aa: CASSLAGPRYEQFF

v_call: TRBV28
d_call: NA
clone_size: NA
j_call: TRBJ2-7
cdr3_nt: TGTGCCAGCATCCAGACAGGTCCCGCGGCCTACGAGCAGTACTTC
cdr3_aa: CASIQTGPAAYEQYF

v_call: TRBV7-8
d_call: TRBD1
clone_size: NA
j_call: TRBJ1-2
cdr3_nt: TGTGCCAGCTCATGGGGGACAGGGGTAGGGGGCTATGGCTACACCTTC
cdr3_aa: CASSWGTGVGGYGYTF

v_call: TRBV5-1
d_call: NA
clone_size: NA
j_call: TRBJ1-3
cdr3_nt: TGCGCCAGCAGCTTGGAGGGTGGCTCTGGAAACACCATATATTTT
cdr3_aa: CASSLEGGSGNTIYF

v_call: TRBV11-2
d_call: NA
clone_size: NA
j_call: TRBJ2-3
cdr3_nt: TGTGCCAGCAGCGCCCGTCCGGGGTGGCGCACAGATACGCAGTATTTT
cdr3_aa: CASSARPGWRTDTQYF

v_call: TRBV2
d_call: NA
clone_size: few
j_call: TRBJ2-3
cdr3_nt: TGTGCCAGCAGTGAAAGCACAGATACGCAGTATTTT
cdr3_aa: CASSESTDTQYF

v_call: TRBV28
d_call: NA
clone_size: NA
j_call: TRBJ1-5
cdr3_nt: TGTGCCAGCAGTTCGGACACGGGAGTACACAATCAGCCCCAGCATTTT
cdr3_aa: CASSSDTGVHNQPQHF

v_call: TRBV6-5
d_call: NA
clone_size: NA
j_call: TRBJ2-7
cdr3_nt: TGTGCCAGCAGTTACCCGCAAGGGGGAGGATACGAGCAGTACTTC
cdr3_aa: CASSYPQGGGYEQYF

v_call: TRBV6-5
d_call: TRBD1
clone_size: NA
j_call: TRBJ1-2
cdr3_nt: TGTGCCAGCAGTGCGACCAGGGGGACTAACTATGGCTACACCTTC
cdr3_aa: CASSATRGTNYGYTF

v_call: TRBV7-2
d_call: TRBD1
clone_size: NA
j_call: TRBJ2-7
cdr3_nt: TGTGCCAGCAGCTTAGTTAGGACAGGGCGCTACGAGCAGTACTTC
cdr3_aa: CASSLVRTGRYEQYF

v_call: TRBV7-2
d_call: TRBD2
clone_size: NA
j_call: TRBJ2-2
cdr3_nt: TGTGCCAGCAGCTTAACTAGCGGGAACACCGGGGAGCTGTTTTTT
cdr3_aa: CASSLTSGNTGELFF

v_call: TRBV5-1
d_call: NA
clone_size: NA
j_call: TRBJ1-2
cdr3_nt: TGCGCCAGCAGCTTGAGGGGGTCGGATGGCTACACCTTC
cdr3_aa: CASSLRGSDGYTF

v_call: TRBV15
d_call: NA
clone_size: NA
j_call: TRBJ2-7
cdr3_nt: TGTGCCACCAGCAGCAATCCCTACGAGCAGTACTTC
cdr3_aa: CATSSNPYEQYF

v_call: TRBV6-5
d_call: TRBD2
clone_size: NA
j_call: TRBJ2-7
cdr3_nt: TGTGCCTCGAGGGCAGGGCCTAGCGGGGCCGACGAGCAGTACTTC
cdr3_aa: CASRAGPSGADEQYF

v_call: TRBV4-2
d_call: NA
clone_size: NA
j_call: TRBJ1-2
cdr3_nt: TGTGCCAGCAGCCAAGATGGAAGCGGGACCCCGGTGGCCTATGGCTACACCTTC
cdr3_aa: CASSQDGSGTPVAYGYTF

v_call: TRBV7-9
d_call: TRBD1
clone_size: NA
j_call: TRBJ2-7
cdr3_nt: TGTGCCAGCAGCCACCGGGACAGAAACTACGAGCAGTACTTC
cdr3_aa: CASSHRDRNYEQYF

v_call: TRBV2
d_call: NA
clone_size: NA
j_call: TRBJ1-2
cdr3_nt: TGTGCCAGCATCCCCGAATGGCATGGCTACACCTTC
cdr3_aa: CASIPEWHGYTF

v_call: TRBV19
d_call: NA
clone_size: NA
j_call: TRBJ2-7
cdr3_nt: TGTGCCAGTGGGGGGGGCTTCTACGAGCAGTACTTC
cdr3_aa: CASGGGFYEQYF

v_call: TRBV7-6
d_call: NA
clone_size: NA
j_call: TRBJ2-2
cdr3_nt: TGTGCCAGCAGCCCCTACGCCGGGGAGCTGTTTTTT
cdr3_aa: CASSPYAGELFF

v_call: TRBV25-1
d_call: TRBD2
clone_size: NA
j_call: TRBJ2-7
cdr3_nt: TGTGCCAGCAGTCCTAAGACTAGCGGGTTAGGGGGCGAGCAGTACTTC
cdr3_aa: CASSPKTSGLGGEQYF

v_call: TRBV5-1
d_call: TRBD2
clone_size: NA
j_call: TRBJ2-3
cdr3_nt: TGCGCCAGCAGCTTTGGCGGGAGGGCCGCAGATACGCAGTATTTT
cdr3_aa: CASSFGGRAADTQYF

v_call: TRBV7-3
d_call: NA
clone_size: NA
j_call: TRBJ2-2
cdr3_nt: TGTGCCAGCAGCTTCTATCGCAGGGAGGACACCGGGGAGCTGTTTTTT
cdr3_aa: CASSFYRREDTGELFF